What follows describes a single T cell receptor beta chain. This entry comes from a study of blood T cell repertoires in COVID-19. Study-level information: There were acute and convalescent COVID-19 samples, and they came from the United States, Italy and Spain.

Clones were sequenced by immunoSEQ multiplex PCR, and TCRdb holds only the in-frame ones, with some missing. Of over 250,000 clones listed, around 89% are singletons. Allocation to cohorts depended on clinical history reported by the participants. Resolution of symptoms, clearance, or two negative PCRs was present in recovered Cohort 3 donors. This sequence originates from a man aged 35-49 years who had recovered from COVID-19. Sequencing was done on a sample of PBMCs or T cells enriched from blood (not recorded which).

The CDR3 loop is CASSQGTGGDQPQHF. CDR3 nucleotides: TGTGCCAGCAGCCAAGGGACAGGGGGCGACCAGCCCCAGCATTTT. This chain joins TRBV6-2 or TRBV6-3 and TRBJ1-5; 12 positions agree with TRBD1. The length of the CDR3 is 15 residues. The J segment lost 7 bases and the V segment lost 6 bases, leaving 7 bases of the junction unmatched. Germline V gene lookup returns CDR1 MNHEY and CDR2 SVGEGT.